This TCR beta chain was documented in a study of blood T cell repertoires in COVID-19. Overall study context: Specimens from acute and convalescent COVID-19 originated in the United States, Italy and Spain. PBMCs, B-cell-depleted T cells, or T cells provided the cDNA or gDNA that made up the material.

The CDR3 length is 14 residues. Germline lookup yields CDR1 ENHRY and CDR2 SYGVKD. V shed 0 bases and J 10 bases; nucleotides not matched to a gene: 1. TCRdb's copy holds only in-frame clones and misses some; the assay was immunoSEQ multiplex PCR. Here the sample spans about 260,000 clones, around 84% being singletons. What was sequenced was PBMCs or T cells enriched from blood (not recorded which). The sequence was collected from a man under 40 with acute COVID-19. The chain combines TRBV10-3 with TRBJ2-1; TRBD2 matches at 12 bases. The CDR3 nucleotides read TGTGCCATCAGTGAGTCGACTAGCGGGAGCGAGCAGTTCTTC. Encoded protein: CAISESTSGSEQFF.